Shown below are 27 T cell receptor beta chains from a single sample sequenced in a study of technical replicates of blood from a handful of donors. The data were produced by immunoSEQ multiplex PCR, yet TCRdb's version contains in-frame clones alone and is incomplete. This sample has about 79,000 clones, with about 91% found just once. Sequenced sample: T cells isolated from PBMCs. All receptors come from a human donor in good health. Some clones in this sample may be carry-over from other donors' samples.

This clone was counted a few times. V usage is TRBV7-9 and J usage is TRBJ1-1; tentative D call: TRBD1 (5 bases). V gave up 5 bases and J gave up 6 bases, with 16 bases separating them. The CDR3 covers 14 residues. Germline V gene lookup returns CDR1 SEHNR and CDR2 FQNEAQ (reference sequence). As DNA, the CDR3 is TGTGCCAGCAGCCCGGGGGAATTAACCCCTGAAGCTTTCTTT. It yields the protein CASSPGELTPEAFF.

The chain uses TRBV5-5 and TRBJ1-5; D is perhaps TRBD1 (5 bases). Trimming removed 4 bases from V and 0 bases from J, with 14 bases in between. Germline values: CDR1 SGHKS, CDR2 YYEKEE (reference sequence). The CDR3 has 16 amino acids. CDR3 DNA sequence: TGTGCCAGCAGCCCACCGGACAAGTATAGCAATCAGCCCCAGCATTTT. Protein product: CASSPPDKYSNQPQHF.

The chain uses TRBV9 and TRBJ2-1; 7 bases map to TRBD2. The V gene end was trimmed by 2 bases and the J gene end by 8 bases; junction bases not matched to a gene: 10. The CDR3 contains 15 residues. Germline values: CDR1 SGDLS, CDR2 YYNGEE. The CDR3 region is CASSVLGTTQDEQFF. CDR3 sequence (DNA): TGTGCCAGCAGCGTTCTCGGGACTACTCAAGATGAGCAGTTCTTC.

This chain connects TRBV27 to TRBJ1-5, with TRBD1 identical over 8 bases. V trimming: 5 bases; J trimming: 3 bases; junction bases outside the gene matches: 6. This CDR3 spans 15 amino acids. Germline V gene data show CDR1 as MNHEY and CDR2 as SMNVEV (reference sequence). The CDR3 DNA reads as TGTGCCAGCAGTGCGACAGGGGCCGTCAATCAGCCCCAGCATTTT. Translation: CASSATGAVNQPQHF.

V gene TRBV11-2 combines with J gene TRBJ1-2; possibly TRBD1 for D (5 bases). Germline CDR1 and CDR2: SGHAT and FQNNGV. Trimming shortened V by 6 bases and J by 8 bases, and 13 bases separated the two germline ends. This CDR3 region has 12 residues. The CDR3 region is CASRSQAGGYTF. DNA of the CDR3: TGTGCCAGCAGATCACAGGCTGGGGGCTACACCTTC.

This clone has more than one count but fewer than ten. The CDR3 reads CASSETGYEAFF. The CDR3 nucleotides read TGTGCCAGCAGCGAGACAGGATATGAAGCTTTCTTT. The chain links TRBV9 to TRBJ1-1; tentative D call: TRBD1 (6 bases). V was trimmed by 3 bases and J by 7 bases, leaving 10 bases between them. Per germline, CDR1 SGDLS and CDR2 YYNGEE. There are 12 residues in the CDR3.

This chain joins TRBV30 and TRBJ1-4; the match to TRBD1 covers 8 bases. The V and J ends lost 3 bases and 8 bases, in that order; junction bases with no gene match: 8. This CDR3 region has 14 residues. Germline V gene lookup returns CDR1 GTSNPN and CDR2 SVGIG (reference sequence). CDR3: CAWSPGGEGEKLFF. The CDR3 DNA reads TGTGCCTGGAGCCCAGGGGGCGAAGGAGAAAAACTGTTTTTT.

The chain joins TRBV2 to TRBJ2-1; tentative D call: TRBD1 (5 bases). V lost 4 bases and J 4 bases, leaving 11 bases between the germline ends. There are 14 residues in the CDR3. Germline V CDR1 and CDR2: SNHLY, FYNNEI. The CDR3 nucleotides are TGTGCCAGCAGTGTCGGTAAGGGGTACAATGAGCAGTTCTTC. Encoded protein: CASSVGKGYNEQFF.

The chain uses TRBV4-2 and TRBJ1-5, with 10 bases aligning to TRBD1. V lost 0 bases, J lost 5 bases, and 4 bases stayed unmatched. The CDR3 has 16 amino acids. Looked up from germline, CDR1 is LGHNA and CDR2 is YNFKEQ. The CDR3 sequence: CASSQDPDRGYQPQHF. CDR3 sequence (DNA): TGTGCCAGCAGCCAAGACCCGGACAGGGGGTATCAGCCCCAGCATTTT.

The chain couples TRBV18 to TRBJ1-1, with unresolved D. The CDR3 has 16 residues. The V end lost 2 bases, the J end lost 1 base, and 14 bases lay between the germline ends. The germline V gene has CDR1 KGHSH and CDR2 LQKENI. CDR3 in amino acids: CASSPRLKTSNTEAFF. CDR3 DNA sequence: TGTGCCAGCTCACCAAGGCTAAAGACTTCGAACACTGAAGCTTTCTTT. Based on the CDR3 plus reference TRBV18 and TRBJ1-1, the full variable domain is NAGVMQNPRHLVRRRGQEARLRCSPMKGHSHVYWYRQLPEEGLKFMVYLQKENIIDESGMPKERFSAEFPKEGPSILRIQQVVRGDSAAYFCASSPRLKTSNTEAFFGQGTRLTVV.

The chain links TRBV7-2 to TRBJ1-4; TRBD1 agrees at 7 bases. This CDR3 region has 14 residues. Germline lookup yields CDR1 SGHTA and CDR2 FQGNSA. The trim removed 6 bases at V and 7 bases at J, leaving 8 bases unmatched. The CDR3: CASRTERGREKLFF. The CDR3 DNA reads TGTGCCAGCAGAACAGAGAGGGGGCGTGAAAAACTGTTTTTT.

V and J are TRBV4-1 and TRBJ2-1; 7 bases line up with TRBD1. In germline, CDR1 is MGHRA, CDR2 YSYEKL. V lost 4 bases to trimming and J lost 8 bases; unmatched junction nucleotides: 8. The CDR3 is made up of 14 amino acids. The CDR3 is CASSPYRGSDEQFF. In DNA form, the CDR3 reads TGCGCCAGCAGCCCCTACAGGGGTAGCGATGAGCAGTTCTTC.

V usage is TRBV15 and J usage is TRBJ1-1; a weak D match, TRBD1 (6 bases). CDR1 is LNHNV and CDR2 is YYDKDF in the germline V gene (reference sequence). Trimming pared 0 bases from V and 4 bases from J, leaving 6 bases between. This CDR3 is 13 amino acids long. CDR3 protein: CATSRDRGTEAFF. The CDR3 DNA reads as TGTGCCACCAGCAGAGACAGGGGCACTGAAGCTTTCTTT.

The chain employs TRBV15 and TRBJ2-1, with unresolved D. The CDR3 consists of 12 residues. V gave up 4 bases and J gave up 7 bases, with 8 bases separating them. Germline loops: CDR1 LNHNV, CDR2 YYDKDF (reference sequence). CDR3 bases: TGTGCCACCAGCAAAATGCGGAATGAGCAGTTCTTC. Its protein product is CATSKMRNEQFF.

The table lists this clone with a count of one. The chain joins TRBV2 to TRBJ2-1; 7 bases line up with TRBD2. This CDR3 spans 15 amino acids. Germline V gene data show CDR1 as SNHLY and CDR2 as FYNNEI. Trimming cost V 6 bases and J 7 bases; bases outside gene matches: 12. The CDR3 DNA sequence: TGTGCCAGCAGAGCGGGAAATCTCCCAGGGAATGAGCAGTTCTTC. It specifies CASRAGNLPGNEQFF.

V is TRBV7-6 and J is TRBJ2-2; perhaps TRBD2 as D (5 bases). The V gene lost 5 bases and the J gene lost 6 bases, with 10 bases spanning the gap. Looked up from germline, CDR1 is SGHVS and CDR2 is FNYEAQ. This CDR3 has 13 residues. The DNA for the CDR3 is TGTGCCAGCAGCGGTGGTAGCGCCGGGGAGCTGTTTTTT. It encodes CASSGGSAGELFF.

V is TRBV11-2 and J is TRBJ2-2; no clear D. This CDR3 has 13 residues. V lost 2 bases, J lost 3 bases, and 4 bases lay in between. From germline, CDR1 is SGHAT and CDR2 FQNNGV. In DNA form, the CDR3 reads TGTGCCAGCAGCTTACTTTACACCGGGGAGCTGTTTTTT. It is translated as CASSLLYTGELFF. The full variable domain, with the rest looked up from reference TRBV11-2 and TRBJ2-2, is EAGVAQSPRYKIIEKRQSVAFWCNPISGHATLYWYQQILGQGPKLLIQFQNNGVVDDSQLPKDRFSAERLKGVDSTLKIQPAKLEDSAVYLCASSLLYTGELFFGEGSRLTVL.

The genes are TRBV5-1 and TRBJ2-7; TRBD2 matches at 7 bases. The CDR3 runs 15 residues. Germline values: CDR1 SGHRS, CDR2 YFSETQ. The J segment lost 4 bases and the V segment lost 0 bases, leaving 7 bases of the junction unmatched. CDR3 loop: CASSLVAGEFYEQYF. For the CDR3, the DNA is TGCGCCAGCAGCTTGGTGGCGGGAGAGTTTTACGAGCAGTACTTC.

The chain has TRBV7-2 and TRBJ2-1; the D gene is possibly TRBD2 (6 bases). Trimming pared 0 bases from V and 9 bases from J, leaving 12 bases between. Germline lookup yields CDR1 SGHTA and CDR2 FQGNSA. There are 14 residues in the CDR3. The CDR3 reads CASSLAGGVAEQFF. The CDR3 DNA is TGTGCCAGCAGCTTAGCGGGCGGGGTGGCTGAGCAGTTCTTC.

The V and J genes are TRBV7-2 and TRBJ2-7; 10 bases line up with TRBD2. Germline V gene lookup returns CDR1 SGHTA and CDR2 FQGNSA. V lost 6 bases and J lost 5; bases outside the gene matches: 10. The CDR3 loop spans 15 amino acids. The chain's CDR3 is CASSPSGSSTHEQYF. The CDR3 DNA reads TGTGCCAGCAGTCCTAGCGGGAGTAGTACCCACGAGCAGTACTTC.

This chain links TRBV23-1 with TRBJ1-1, with 9 bases fitting TRBD1. TRBV23-1 is assigned to the ORF class and has an uncertain function. Trimming cost V 0 bases and J 1 base; bases outside gene matches: 9. The CDR3 spans 18 residues. Here the CDR3 reads CASSQSIRDRETNTEAFF. The DNA for the CDR3 is TGCGCCAGCAGTCAATCGATTAGGGACAGGGAGACGAACACTGAAGCTTTCTTT.

The chain couples TRBV7-9 to TRBJ2-3; tentatively, D is TRBD2 (7 bases). V gave up 7 bases and J gave up 0 bases, with 17 bases separating them. Germline V lookup: CDR1 SEHNR, CDR2 FQNEAQ (reference sequence). The CDR3 contains 16 residues. The chain's CDR3 is CASNERGGGSTDTQYF. CDR3 in DNA: TGTGCCAGCAACGAGAGGGGGGGAGGAAGCACAGATACGCAGTATTTT.

The rearrangement links TRBV7-2 to TRBJ2-1; 10 nucleotides match TRBD2. The V gene end was trimmed by 0 bases and the J gene end by 7 bases; junction bases not matched to a gene: 3. The CDR3 is 15 amino acids. Germline V gene lookup returns CDR1 SGHTA and CDR2 FQGNSA. The chain's CDR3 is CASSLAKLAGNEQFF. The CDR3 bases are TGTGCCAGCAGCTTAGCAAAACTAGCGGGAAATGAGCAGTTCTTC.

The chain uses TRBV7-3 and TRBJ2-5; the D gene is possibly TRBD1 (5 bases). TRBJ2-7 matches the DNA end more closely, so the J call is doubtful. The V gene's germline CDR1 is SGHTA and CDR2 FQGTGA. The CDR3 runs 15 residues. The CDR3 bases are TGTGCCAGCAGCCCGAACGGGTGGCAGGGCTACGAGCAGTACTTC. It translates to CASSPNGWQGYEQYF.

Turning to this clone: This sample includes further DNA sequences coding for the same CDR3. V is TRBV19 and J is TRBJ2-5; 9 nucleotides match TRBD1. Germline V gene data show CDR1 as LNHDA and CDR2 as SQIVND (reference sequence). The CDR3 is 13 residues long. V was pared by 9 bases and J by 5 bases, with 7 bases of the junction left unmatched. Written as DNA, the CDR3 is TGTGCCAGCAGCGGGACAGGGCGGGAGACCCAGTACTTC. This encodes CASSGTGRETQYF.

J is TRBJ2-7 and V is TRBV7-3, with 7 bases lining up with TRBD1. This CDR3 is built from 11 residues. J gave up 6 bases and V 5 bases, and 1 base lay outside the gene matches. Germline V gene lookup returns CDR1 SGHTA and CDR2 FQGTGA. This CDR3 reads CASSPGGEQYF. The CDR3 DNA follows: TGTGCCAGCAGCCCAGGGGGCGAGCAGTACTTC.

The V and J genes are TRBV5-1 and TRBJ1-3; perhaps TRBD1 as D (6 bases). Germline V CDR1 and CDR2: SGHRS, YFSETQ. The V and J ends lost 4 bases and 0 bases respectively, with 14 bases between them. The CDR3 is 16 residues long. The CDR3 nucleotides are TGCGCCAGCAGCCTGGGGGGGCTTAACTCTGGAAACACCATATATTTT. This translates into CASSLGGLNSGNTIYF. The variable domain in full, with the rest retrieved from reference TRBV5-1 and TRBJ1-3, is KAGVTQTPRYLIKTRGQQVTLSCSPISGHRSVSWYQQTPGQGLQFLFEYFSETQRNKGNFPGRFSGRQFSNSRSEMNVSTLELGDSALYLCASSLGGLNSGNTIYFGEGSWLTVV.